This entry concerns a single T cell receptor beta chain. The antigen is not known. CDR3 length: 15 residues. V lost 3 bases, J lost 2 bases, and 14 bases lay in between. Germline CDR1 and CDR2: DFQATT and SNEGSKA (reference sequence). The sample comes from a study of blood T cells in healthy people across ages. Overall study: Using template switching, researchers captured about one barcoded beta molecule for each two T cells.

Study-wide results and limits: Per million T cells, TCR beta diversity dropped roughly linearly as age increased.

The sample providers were healthy Caucasian people from Russia, aged about 6 to 90. Primers used in a second PCR of roughly 7 to 11 cycles were a sample-barcoded 5' primer and a J-beta primer mix. MiXCR, applied by TCRdb to the 5' RACE reads, yields one record per CDR3 protein. Of more than 800,000 distinct CDR3 sequences in the sample, 40% to 55% were seen once. What was sequenced was blood. This TCR derives from a woman between 55 and 75 years old in good health. V gene TRBV20-1 combines with J gene TRBJ2-1; D gene uncertain. The CDR3 DNA reads TGCAGTGCTAGTTCCAGCCGGGTCGCCTACAATGAGCAGTTCTTC. Amino acid sequence: CSASSSRVAYNEQFF.